The 6 T cell receptor beta chains presented below share a single source sample, sequenced in a study of CD8 T cells in Susac syndrome. RNA was extracted with the RNeasy kit, and a quantity of about 0.45 to 1 ug was reverse transcribed using random hexamers. TCRdb itself ran the immunoSEQ multiplex PCR reads through MiXCR, one entry per CDR3 protein. The data hold 200,000 to 250,000 distinct CDR3 sequences, with 92% observed a single time. The source material was CD8+ T cells from PBMCs. These receptors were collected from a human donor with multiple sclerosis.

The rearrangement joins TRBV6-1 to TRBJ2-1; 11 nucleotides align to TRBD2. V lost 2 bases to trimming and J lost 10 bases; unmatched junction nucleotides: 10. Looked up from germline, CDR1 is MNHNS and CDR2 is SASEGT. CDR3 length equals 16 residues. The CDR3 here is CASSEWGGLAEAEQFF. In DNA form, the CDR3 reads TGTGCCAGCAGTGAATGGGGGGGACTAGCGGAAGCCGAGCAGTTCTTC.

The CDR3 is CASSTKDGSPIYEQYF. The CDR3 nucleotides read TGTGCCAGCAGTACAAAGGACGGTAGCCCAATTTACGAGCAGTACTTC. J is TRBJ2-7 and V is TRBV6-1; unclear D gene. The CDR3 is made up of 16 amino acids. Per germline, CDR1 MNHNS and CDR2 SASEGT. Trimming took 5 bases from V and 4 from J, leaving 21 bases between them.

The CDR3 loop reads CASSIAGINYEQYF. The CDR3 DNA is TGTGCCAGTAGTATAGCGGGGATTAACTACGAGCAGTACTTC. This chain joins TRBV19 and TRBJ2-7, with a tentative D call TRBD2 (5 bases). Trimming removed 1 base from V and 3 bases from J, with 10 bases in between. CDR1 and CDR2 from the germline V gene are LNHDA and SQIVND (reference sequence). CDR3 size: 14 residues.

The CDR3 sequence: CASSIGAVGGANVLTF. CDR3 sequence (DNA): TGTGCCAGCAGTATAGGGGCGGTGGGTGGGGCCAACGTCCTGACTTTC. The gene calls are TRBV27 and TRBJ2-6; possibly TRBD1 for D (5 bases). Germline loops: CDR1 MNHEY, CDR2 SMNVEV (reference sequence). V lost 5 bases to trimming and J lost 3 bases, with 14 bases between them. This CDR3 contains 16 residues.

The rearrangement joins TRBV4-1 to TRBJ2-1; D is tentatively TRBD1 or TRBD2 (5 bases each). This CDR3 has 15 amino acids. The germline CDR1 and CDR2 sequences are MGHRA and YSYEKL. V lost 0 bases and J lost 8, with 14 bases in between. CDR3 sequence reads: CASSQELAVGDEQFF. The CDR3 coding sequence is TGCGCCAGCAGCCAAGAATTGGCCGTGGGGGATGAGCAGTTCTTC.

The V call is TRBV30, the J call TRBJ2-1; D unclear. CDR3 length: 13 residues. CDR1 and CDR2 (germline): GTSNPN, SVGIG (reference sequence). Trimming took 3 bases from V and 5 from J, leaving 11 bases between them. The CDR3 DNA sequence: TGTGCCTGGAGCCCCAATAAGCACAATGAGCAGTTCTTC. Amino acid sequence: CAWSPNKHNEQFF.